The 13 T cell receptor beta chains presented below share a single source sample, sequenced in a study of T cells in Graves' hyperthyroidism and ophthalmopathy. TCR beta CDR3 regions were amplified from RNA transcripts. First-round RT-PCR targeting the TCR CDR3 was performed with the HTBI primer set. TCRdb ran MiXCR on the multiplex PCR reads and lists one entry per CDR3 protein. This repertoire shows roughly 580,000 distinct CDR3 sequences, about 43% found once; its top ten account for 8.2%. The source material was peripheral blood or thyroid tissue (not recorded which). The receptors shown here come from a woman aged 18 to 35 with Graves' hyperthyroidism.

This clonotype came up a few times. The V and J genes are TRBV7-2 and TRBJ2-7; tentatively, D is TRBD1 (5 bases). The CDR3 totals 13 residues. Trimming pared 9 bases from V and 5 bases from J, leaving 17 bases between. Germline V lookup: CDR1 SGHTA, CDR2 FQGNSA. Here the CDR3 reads CASSVQVHHEQYF. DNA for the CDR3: TGTGCCAGTAGTGTACAGGTGCACCACGAGCAGTACTTC. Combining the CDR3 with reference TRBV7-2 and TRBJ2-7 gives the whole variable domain GAGVSQSPSNKVTEKGKDVELRCDPISGHTALYWYRQSLGQGLEFLIYFQGNSAPDKSGLPSDRFSAERTGGSVSTLTIQRTQQEDSAVYLCASSVQVHHEQYFGPGTRLTVT.

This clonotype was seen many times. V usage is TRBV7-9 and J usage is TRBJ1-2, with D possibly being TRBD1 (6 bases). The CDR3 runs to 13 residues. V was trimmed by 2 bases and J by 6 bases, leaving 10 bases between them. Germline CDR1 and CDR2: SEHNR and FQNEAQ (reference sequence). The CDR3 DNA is TGTGCCAGCAGCTTACCAGGGGAGGATGGCTACACCTTC. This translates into CASSLPGEDGYTF.

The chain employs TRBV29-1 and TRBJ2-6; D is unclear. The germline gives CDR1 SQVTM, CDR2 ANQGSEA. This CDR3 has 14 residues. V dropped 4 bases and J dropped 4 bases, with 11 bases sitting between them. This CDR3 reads CSVVLVGGANVLTF. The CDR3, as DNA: TGCAGCGTTGTGTTAGTGGGCGGGGCCAACGTCCTGACTTTC.

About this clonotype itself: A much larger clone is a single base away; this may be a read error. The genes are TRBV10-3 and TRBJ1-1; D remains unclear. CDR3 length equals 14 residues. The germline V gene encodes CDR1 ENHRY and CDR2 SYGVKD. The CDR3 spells CAIGDPGLKGEAFF. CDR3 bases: TGTGCCATCGGTGACCCAGGCCTGAAAGGTGAAGCTTTCTTT.

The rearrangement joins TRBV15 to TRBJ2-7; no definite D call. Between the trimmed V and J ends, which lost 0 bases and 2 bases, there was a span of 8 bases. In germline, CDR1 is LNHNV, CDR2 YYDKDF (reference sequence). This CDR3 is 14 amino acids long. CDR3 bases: TGTGCCACCAGCAGAGATTGGGGAACCTACGAGCAGTACTTC. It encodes CATSRDWGTYEQYF.

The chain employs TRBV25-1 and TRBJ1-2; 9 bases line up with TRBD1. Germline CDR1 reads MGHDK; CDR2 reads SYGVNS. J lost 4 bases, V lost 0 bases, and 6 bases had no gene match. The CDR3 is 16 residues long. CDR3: CASSEYTGGPGYGYTF. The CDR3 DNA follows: TGTGCCAGCAGTGAATATACAGGGGGCCCTGGCTATGGCTACACCTTC.

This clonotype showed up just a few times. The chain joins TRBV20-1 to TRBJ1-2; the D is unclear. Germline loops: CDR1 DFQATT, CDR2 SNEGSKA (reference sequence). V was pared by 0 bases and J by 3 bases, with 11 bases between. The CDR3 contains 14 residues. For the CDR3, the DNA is TGCAGTGCTAGAGATCGGGCAGCTCACTATGGCTACACCTTC. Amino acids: CSARDRAAHYGYTF.

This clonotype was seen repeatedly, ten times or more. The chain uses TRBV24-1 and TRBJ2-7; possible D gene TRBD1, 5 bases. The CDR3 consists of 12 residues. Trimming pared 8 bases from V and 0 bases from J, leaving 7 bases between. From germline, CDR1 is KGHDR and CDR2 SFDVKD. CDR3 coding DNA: TGTGCCACCATGGGGCCCTCCTACGAGCAGTACTTC. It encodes CATMGPSYEQYF.

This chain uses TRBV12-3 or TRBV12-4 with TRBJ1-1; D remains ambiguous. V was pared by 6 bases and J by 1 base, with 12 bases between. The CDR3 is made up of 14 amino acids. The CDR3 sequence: CASSVESANTEAFF. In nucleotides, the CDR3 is TGTGCCAGCAGCGTTGAATCAGCGAACACTGAAGCTTTCTTT.

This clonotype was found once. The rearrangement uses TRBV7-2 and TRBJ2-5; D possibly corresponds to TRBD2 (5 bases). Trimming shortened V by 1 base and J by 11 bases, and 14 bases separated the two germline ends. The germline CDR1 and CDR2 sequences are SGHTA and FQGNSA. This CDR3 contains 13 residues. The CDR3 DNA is TGTGCCAGCAGCTTAGTCCTAGGAGGAGAGCAGTACTTC. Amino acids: CASSLVLGGEQYF.

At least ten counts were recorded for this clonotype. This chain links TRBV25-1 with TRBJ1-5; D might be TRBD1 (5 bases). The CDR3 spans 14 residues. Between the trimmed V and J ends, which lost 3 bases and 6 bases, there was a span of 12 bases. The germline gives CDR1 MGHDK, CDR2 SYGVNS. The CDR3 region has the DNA TGTGCCAGCAGTGACTACCGACAGAGTCAGCCCCAGCATTTT. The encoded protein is CASSDYRQSQPQHF.

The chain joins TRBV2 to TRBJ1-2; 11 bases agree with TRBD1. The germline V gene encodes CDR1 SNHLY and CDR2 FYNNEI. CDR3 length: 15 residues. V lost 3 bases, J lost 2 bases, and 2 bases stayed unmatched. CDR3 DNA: TGTGCCAGCAGTGAGCGGACAGGGGGCAACTATGGCTACACCTTC. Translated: CASSERTGGNYGYTF.

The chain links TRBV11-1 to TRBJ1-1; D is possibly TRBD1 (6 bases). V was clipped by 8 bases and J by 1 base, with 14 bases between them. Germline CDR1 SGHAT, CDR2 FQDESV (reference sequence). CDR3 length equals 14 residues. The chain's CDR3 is CASHRGGGNTEAFF. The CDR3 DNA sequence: TGTGCCAGCCACCGCGGGGGCGGGAACACTGAAGCTTTCTTT.